The clone carrying this T cell receptor (beta chain) was seen at least ten times. Antigen: not known. These data originate in a study of identical twins. Germline loops: CDR1 MGHRA, CDR2 YSYEKL. CDR3 size: 17 residues. V lost 1 base, J lost 2 bases, and 10 bases stayed unmatched. Study-wide findings and caveats: It was cross-sectional statistical analysis, not following the same donors, that the conclusions relied on.

It was template switching that added a universal primer site, and there were unique molecular identifiers on the cDNA. TCRdb reprocessed the 5' RACE reads via MiXCR and lists one record per CDR3 protein. The sample has around 650,000 distinct CDR3 sequences, 7% to 7.5% seen once. A further study also used this sample, focusing on yellow fever vaccine responses in identical twins.

V is TRBV4-1 and J is TRBJ2-7; TRBD1 agrees at 8 bases. This TCR came from a woman younger than 35 in good health. Material for sequencing was PBMCs. The CDR3 sequence: CASSQGGPDRGTYEQYF. The DNA for the CDR3 is TGCGCCAGCAGCCAAGGTGGCCCCGACAGGGGCACCTACGAGCAGTACTTC.